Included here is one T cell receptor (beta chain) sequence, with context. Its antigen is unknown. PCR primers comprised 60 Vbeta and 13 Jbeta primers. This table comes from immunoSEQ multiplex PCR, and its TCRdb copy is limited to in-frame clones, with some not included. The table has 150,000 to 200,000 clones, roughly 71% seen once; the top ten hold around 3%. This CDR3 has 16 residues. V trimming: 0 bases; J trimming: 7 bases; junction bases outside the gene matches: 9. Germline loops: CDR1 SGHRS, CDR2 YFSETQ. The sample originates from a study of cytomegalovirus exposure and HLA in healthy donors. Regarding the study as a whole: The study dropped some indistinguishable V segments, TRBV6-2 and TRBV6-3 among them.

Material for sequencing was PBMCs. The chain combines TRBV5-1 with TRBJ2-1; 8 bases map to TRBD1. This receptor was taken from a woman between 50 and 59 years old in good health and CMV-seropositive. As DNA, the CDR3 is TGCGCCAGCAGCTTGGAGCGGCAGGGGGCGAAAAATGAGCAGTTCTTC. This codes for CASSLERQGAKNEQFF.